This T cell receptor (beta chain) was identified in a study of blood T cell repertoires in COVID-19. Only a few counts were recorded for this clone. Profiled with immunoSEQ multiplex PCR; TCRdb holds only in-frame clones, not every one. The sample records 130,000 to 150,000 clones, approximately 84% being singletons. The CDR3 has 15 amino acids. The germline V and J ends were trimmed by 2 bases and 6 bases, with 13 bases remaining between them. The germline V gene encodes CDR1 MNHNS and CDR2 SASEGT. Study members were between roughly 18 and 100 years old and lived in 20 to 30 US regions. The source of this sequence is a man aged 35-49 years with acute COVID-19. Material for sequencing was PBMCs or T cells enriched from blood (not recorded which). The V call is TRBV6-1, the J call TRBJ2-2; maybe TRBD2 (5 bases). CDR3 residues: CASSERRSVPGELFF. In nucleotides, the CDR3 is TGTGCCAGCAGTGAAAGGAGGTCGGTCCCCGGGGAGCTGTTTTTT.